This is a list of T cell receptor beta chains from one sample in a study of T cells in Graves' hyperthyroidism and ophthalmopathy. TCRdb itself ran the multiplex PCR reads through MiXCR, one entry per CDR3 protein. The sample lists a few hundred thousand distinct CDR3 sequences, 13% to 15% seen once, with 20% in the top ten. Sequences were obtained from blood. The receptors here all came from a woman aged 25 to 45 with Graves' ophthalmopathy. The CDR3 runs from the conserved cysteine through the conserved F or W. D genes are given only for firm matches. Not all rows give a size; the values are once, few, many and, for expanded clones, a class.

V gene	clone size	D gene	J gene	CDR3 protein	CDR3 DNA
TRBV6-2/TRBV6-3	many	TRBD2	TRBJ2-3	CASSYWGLAGEDTQYF	TGTGCCAGCAGTTACTGGGGACTAGCGGGGGAAGATACGCAGTATTTT
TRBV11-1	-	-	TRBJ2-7	CASSLVTWGTSYEQYF	TGTGCCAGCAGCTTAGTTACTTGGGGCACATCCTACGAGCAGTACTTC
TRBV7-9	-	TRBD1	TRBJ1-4	CASSFTGAANEKLFF	TGTGCCAGCAGCTTCACAGGGGCGGCTAATGAAAAACTGTTTTTT
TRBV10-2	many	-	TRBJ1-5	CASSEGDGNQPQHF	TGCGCCAGCAGTGAGGGGGATGGCAATCAGCCCCAGCATTTT
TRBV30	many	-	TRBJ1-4	CAWRATPTNEKLFF	TGTGCCTGGAGGGCCACCCCAACTAATGAAAAACTGTTTTTT
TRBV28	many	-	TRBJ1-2	CASRRANYGYTF	TGTGCCAGCCGCAGGGCTAACTATGGCTACACCTTC
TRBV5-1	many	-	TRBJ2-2	CASSLGEFRMNTGELFF	TGCGCCAGCAGCTTAGGGGAATTCCGCATGAACACCGGGGAGCTGTTTTTT
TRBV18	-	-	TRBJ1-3	CASSPRLPGSTIYF	TGTGCCAGCTCACCAAGGCTCCCTGGAAGCACCATATATTTT
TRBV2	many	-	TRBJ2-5	CASKAGARETQYF	TGTGCCAGCAAGGCAGGGGCCAGGGAGACCCAGTACTTC
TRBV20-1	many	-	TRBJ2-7	CSAMDRPLEQYF	TGCAGTGCCATGGACCGGCCACTTGAGCAGTACTTC
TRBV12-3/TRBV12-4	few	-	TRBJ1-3	CASSLGVGFGNTIYF	TGTGCCAGCAGTTTGGGCGTGGGGTTTGGAAACACCATATATTTT
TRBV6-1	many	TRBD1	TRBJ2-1	CASSGSPGQDYNEQFF	TGTGCCAGCAGTGGAAGTCCGGGACAGGACTACAATGAGCAGTTCTTC
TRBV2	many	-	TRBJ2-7	CASSQATTLYEQYF	TGTGCCAGCAGCCAGGCTACCACCCTCTACGAGCAGTACTTC
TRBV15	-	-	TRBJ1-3	CATSTGGGGAGNTIYF	TGTGCCACCAGCACCGGAGGGGGGGGCGCCGGAAACACCATATATTTT
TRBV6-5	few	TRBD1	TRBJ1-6	CASSYTGQGGSPLHF	TGTGCCAGCAGTTACACGGGACAGGGTGGTTCACCCCTCCACTTT
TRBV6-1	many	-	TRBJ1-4	CASSHRMGTPNEKLFF	TGTGCCAGCAGCCATAGGATGGGCACCCCAAATGAAAAACTGTTTTTT
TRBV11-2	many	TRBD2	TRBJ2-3	CASSLLPIAGNTDTQYF	TGTGCCAGCAGCTTACTCCCGATAGCGGGGAACACAGATACGCAGTATTTT
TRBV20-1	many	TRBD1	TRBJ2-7	CSAEQGAAYEQYF	TGCAGTGCCGAACAGGGGGCGGCCTACGAGCAGTACTTC
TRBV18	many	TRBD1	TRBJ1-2	CASNLEGQALGGYTF	TGTGCCAGTAACCTCGAAGGACAGGCTCTGGGTGGCTACACCTTC
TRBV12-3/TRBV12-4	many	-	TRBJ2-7	CASSFQETYEQYF	TGTGCCAGCAGTTTTCAGGAGACCTACGAGCAGTACTTC
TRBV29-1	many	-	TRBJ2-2	CSGREAGELFF	TGCAGCGGGAGGGAGGCCGGGGAGCTGTTTTTT
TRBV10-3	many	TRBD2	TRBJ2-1	CAISESIGRGAYNEQFF	TGTGCCATCAGTGAGTCGATAGGGCGGGGGGCCTACAATGAGCAGTTCTTC
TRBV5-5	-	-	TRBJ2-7	CASSLTTGTPTREQYF	TGTGCCAGCAGCTTAACCACCGGGACACCAACTCGCGAGCAGTACTTC
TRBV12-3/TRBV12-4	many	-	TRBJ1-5	CASSLTPAQPQHF	TGTGCCAGCAGTTTAACGCCGGCTCAGCCCCAGCATTTT
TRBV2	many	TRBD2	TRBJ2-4	CASKWTSGGDGKNIQYF	TGTGCCAGCAAATGGACTAGCGGGGGGGATGGCAAAAACATTCAGTACTTC
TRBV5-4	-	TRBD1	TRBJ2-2	CASTDRGKGGELFF	TGTGCCAGCACGGACAGGGGGAAAGGCGGGGAGCTGTTTTTT
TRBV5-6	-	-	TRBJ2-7	CASSAEGLESPYEQYF	TGTGCCAGCAGCGCGGAAGGGCTAGAGTCTCCCTACGAGCAGTACTTC
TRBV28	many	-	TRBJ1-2	CASQAVNYGYTF	TGTGCCAGCCAGGCCGTCAACTATGGCTACACCTTC
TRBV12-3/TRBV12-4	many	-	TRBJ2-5	CASSLRRTEETQYF	TGTGCCAGCAGTTTAAGACGGACCGAAGAGACCCAGTACTTC
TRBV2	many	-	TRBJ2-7	CASWGLDSPYEQYF	TGTGCCAGTTGGGGTTTGGACAGTCCCTACGAGCAGTACTTC